This T cell receptor (beta chain) was profiled in a study of blood T cell repertoires in COVID-19. The overall study: Samples of COVID-19 (acute and convalescent) were obtained from the United States, Italy and Spain. From T cells, B-cell-depleted T cells, or PBMCs came the material, which was cDNA or gDNA.

Adults between roughly 18 and 95 years of age took part from under 30 US areas. Recovery among Cohort 3 donors was established by two negative PCRs, clearance, or symptom resolution. J gave up 7 bases and V 3 bases, and 6 bases lay outside the gene matches. The CDR3 length is 14 residues. The germline V gene has CDR1 KGHDR and CDR2 SFDVKD. Profiling relied on immunoSEQ multiplex PCR, and the TCRdb table lists in-frame clones only, not all of them. The sample records 150,000 to 190,000 clones, about 81% being singletons. The rearrangement links TRBV24-1 to TRBJ1-2; 8 bases align to TRBD1. The specimen sequenced was PBMCs or T cells enriched from blood (not recorded which). This clonotype was obtained from a man aged 50-60 years who had recovered from COVID-19. CDR3 bases: TGTGCCACCAGTGATCACTCAGGGGGCATTGGCTACACCTTC. Translating it yields CATSDHSGGIGYTF.